This passage covers 11 T cell receptor beta chains from one sample sequenced in a study of T cell changes during pregnancy in multiple sclerosis. Produced via immunoSEQ multiplex PCR; TCRdb's table is partial and in-frame only. The data contain tens of thousands of clones, about 90% of them seen just once; the ten biggest clones take up about 5%. This sample comprised CD8+ T cells from peripheral blood mononuclear cells, obtained after pregnancy. Every receptor here comes from a female donor with multiple sclerosis, enrolled in a pregnancy study.

The chain uses TRBV4-3 and TRBJ1-1, with D possibly TRBD1 on 6 matching bases. Per the germline V gene, CDR1 is LGHNA and CDR2 is YSLEER. There are 16 residues in the CDR3. V dropped 0 bases and J dropped 0 bases, with 11 bases sitting between them. This chain's CDR3 is CASSQDTGNMNTEAFF. The CDR3 nucleotides are TGCGCCAGCAGCCAAGATACAGGGAACATGAACACTGAAGCTTTCTTT.

A word on this clone: A read error may account for a junction end that differs from germline. This chain joins TRBV7-9 and TRBJ1-2, with 7 positions matching TRBD1. The CDR3 is made up of 15 amino acids. Per germline, CDR1 SEHNR and CDR2 FQNEAQ (reference sequence). The chain's CDR3 is CAGRTGDPNDYGYTF. CDR3 nucleotides: TGTGCCGGCAGAACAGGGGACCCCAACGACTATGGCTACACCTTC.

V gene TRBV9 combines with J gene TRBJ1-3; no firm D call. The V end lost 0 bases, the J end lost 0 bases, and 10 bases lay between the germline ends. The CDR3 has 16 residues. The germline V gene encodes CDR1 SGDLS and CDR2 YYNGEE. In nucleotides, the CDR3 is TGTGCCAGCAGCGTAGATTCCCCGAGCTCTGGAAACACCATATATTTT. This translates into CASSVDSPSSGNTIYF. Combining the CDR3 with reference TRBV9 and TRBJ1-3 gives the whole variable domain DSGVTQTPKHLITATGQRVTLRCSPRSGDLSVYWYQQSLDQGLQFLIQYYNGEERAKGNILERFSAQQFPDLHSELNLSSLELGDSALYFCASSVDSPSSGNTIYFGEGSWLTVV.

V and J are TRBV6-1 and TRBJ2-7; tentative D call: TRBD2 (6 bases). In germline, CDR1 is MNHNS, CDR2 SASEGT. The CDR3 loop spans 15 amino acids. V was clipped by 2 bases and J by 1 base, with 12 bases between them. The chain's CDR3 is CASSEQEGGSYEQYF. DNA for the CDR3: TGTGCCAGCAGTGAACAAGAGGGAGGATCCTACGAGCAGTACTTC.

The chain uses TRBV11-2 and TRBJ1-1, with 7 positions matching TRBD1. Germline V gene data show CDR1 as SGHAT and CDR2 as FQNNGV. This CDR3 spans 17 amino acids. Trimming took 1 base from V and 1 from J; bases not matched to a gene: 9. CDR3 sequence reads: CASSLGRGGRTNTEAFF. The CDR3 bases are TGTGCCAGCAGCTTAGGAAGAGGGGGCAGAACGAACACTGAAGCTTTCTTT.

V usage is TRBV25-1 and J usage is TRBJ1-2; 9 bases map to TRBD1. V lost 10 bases, J lost 7 bases, and 4 bases stayed unmatched. Germline loops: CDR1 MGHDK, CDR2 SYGVNS. The CDR3 sequence is 11 residues long. The CDR3 loop is CATDRGSGYTF. The CDR3 DNA follows: TGTGCCACCGACAGGGGGAGTGGCTACACCTTC.

CDR3 DNA sequence: TGTGCCAGCAGCAAAGTTCGGGGGACAGACCACACTATGAACACTGAAGCTTTCTTT. Its protein is CASSKVRGTDHTMNTEAFF. The J gene is TRBJ1-1, the V gene TRBV21-1; TRBD1 is taken as the D call from the table, unchecked against the DNA. TRBV21-1 constitutes a pseudogene. The CDR3 length is 19 residues.

The chain joins TRBV5-6 to TRBJ1-2; the match to TRBD1 covers 8 bases. Germline V gene data show CDR1 as SGHDT and CDR2 as YYEEEE. J lost 6 bases, V lost 0 bases, and 4 bases had no gene match. The CDR3 is 14 amino acids. The DNA for the CDR3 is TGTGCCAGCAGCTTGGGGACAGGGTGGGATGGCTACACCTTC. Its translation is CASSLGTGWDGYTF.

The chain recombines TRBV4-3 with TRBJ2-2; D remains ambiguous. The CDR3 totals 13 residues. Trimming left V 3 bases short and J 8 bases short, with 10 bases between. From germline, CDR1 is LGHNA and CDR2 YSLEER. CDR3 coding DNA: TGCGCCAGCAGCCAGTCAGGTGAAGGGGAGCTGTTTTTT. Translating gives CASSQSGEGELFF.

V gene TRBV11-2 combines with J gene TRBJ1-1; D may be TRBD1 (6 bases). The germline V gene encodes CDR1 SGHAT and CDR2 FQNNGV. This CDR3 spans 12 amino acids. V lost 3 bases, J lost 6 bases, and 8 bases lay in between. This CDR3 reads CASSLGAPEAFF. The CDR3 DNA sequence: TGTGCCAGCAGCTTGGGGGCTCCTGAAGCTTTCTTT.

V and J are TRBV6-6 and TRBJ2-1; 14 nucleotides align to TRBD2. V shed 0 bases, J shed 7 bases, and the junction held 2 bases outside the gene matches. The CDR3 totals 16 residues. The germline gives CDR1 MNHNY, CDR2 SVGAGI (reference sequence). The CDR3 loop reads CASSYSRTSGGNEQFF. The CDR3 DNA is TGTGCCAGCAGTTACTCGCGGACTAGCGGGGGGAATGAGCAGTTCTTC.